One and the same sample provided the 29 T cell receptor beta chains below, sequenced in a study of Graves' ophthalmopathy and Graves' hyperthyroidism. RNA transcripts were the source from which TCR beta CDR3 regions were amplified. The authors performed first-round RT-PCR with HTBI primers and then a second-round multiplex PCR. One entry per CDR3 protein, called by TCRdb with MiXCR from the multiplex PCR reads. The table records about 620,000 distinct CDR3 sequences, 20% to 25% of them present only once. What was sequenced was peripheral blood. Receptors originate from a woman aged 18-29 years with stable Graves' hyperthyroidism. Some clones in this sample may be carry-over from other donors' samples.

This clonotype came up many times. V and J are TRBV19 and TRBJ1-1, with D unclear. Germline V gene data show CDR1 as LNHDA and CDR2 as SQIVND (reference sequence). The CDR3 has 13 amino acids. Trimming took off 4 bases at V and 7 bases at J, with 13 bases between the two ends. The CDR3 nucleotides read TGTGCCAGTAGTAAGGAGCGGGGAGGTGAAGCTTTCTTT. Translated: CASSKERGGEAFF.

The chain uses TRBV6-1 and TRBJ1-6; TRBD1 matches at 7 bases. The CDR3 covers 17 residues. V shed 2 bases and J 3 bases; nucleotides not matched to a gene: 7. Germline values: CDR1 MNHNS, CDR2 SASEGT. The CDR3 protein is CASSETSWTGYNSPLHF. CDR3 DNA: TGTGCCAGCAGTGAAACGTCTTGGACAGGCTATAATTCACCCCTCCACTTT.

There are a few counts of this clonotype. The chain carries TRBV6-5 and TRBJ1-2, with TRBD1 identical over 7 bases. This CDR3 region has 16 residues. In germline, CDR1 is MNHEY, CDR2 SVGAGI. The V segment lost 0 bases and the J segment 4 bases; nucleotides outside the gene matches: 8. The CDR3 nucleotides are TGTGCCAGCAGTTACTCAAGAACGGGACAGAGCTATGGCTACACCTTC. This gives the protein CASSYSRTGQSYGYTF.

The table lists this clonotype with many counts. J is TRBJ2-7 and V is TRBV7-2; TRBD1 matches at 7 bases. The CDR3 loop spans 15 amino acids. CDR1 is SGHTA and CDR2 is FQGNSA in the germline V gene. V lost 1 base and J lost 0; bases outside the gene matches: 3. The CDR3: CASSLGTGHSYEQYF. The CDR3 DNA follows: TGTGCCAGCAGCTTAGGGACAGGACACTCCTACGAGCAGTACTTC. The whole variable domain, remainder taken from reference TRBV7-2 and TRBJ2-7, is GAGVSQSPSNKVTEKGKDVELRCDPISGHTALYWYRQSLGQGLEFLIYFQGNSAPDKSGLPSDRFSAERTGGSVSTLTIQRTQQEDSAVYLCASSLGTGHSYEQYFGPGTRLTVT.

This sequence joins TRBV2 and TRBJ1-2, with D possibly TRBD1 on 5 matching bases. The length of the CDR3 is 14 residues. V was shortened by 7 bases and J by 5 bases, with 17 bases between the two germline ends. Germline lookup yields CDR1 SNHLY and CDR2 FYNNEI. CDR3 residues: CASNRPGIVYGYTF. The CDR3 region has the DNA TGTGCCAGCAACCGGCCAGGGATCGTTTATGGCTACACCTTC.

Comments on this clonotype: A read error may produce the germline difference seen at one junction end. The chain recombines TRBV6-5 with TRBJ2-4; 11 bases map to TRBD1. Germline lookup yields CDR1 MNHEY and CDR2 SVGAGI. There are 13 residues in the CDR3. The CDR3 protein is CATQPGQGDIQHF. The CDR3 bases are TGTGCCACCCAGCCGGGACAGGGGGACATTCAGCACTTC.

The sample holds many counts of this clonotype. V and J are TRBV28 and TRBJ1-1; no clear D. The CDR3 extends over 12 amino acids. V lost 1 base and J lost 3, with 3 bases in between. The germline V gene encodes CDR1 MDHEN and CDR2 SYDVKM. CDR3 in amino acids: CASSLLDTEAFF. The CDR3, as DNA: TGTGCCAGCAGTTTATTGGACACTGAAGCTTTCTTT. Full variable domain (remainder filled in from reference TRBV28 and TRBJ1-1): DVKVTQSSRYLVKRTGEKVFLECVQDMDHENMFWYRQDPGLGLRLIYFSYDVKMKEKGDIPEGYSVSREKKERFSLILESASTNQTSMYLCASSLLDTEAFFGQGTRLTVV.

This clonotype was observed many times. The chain is built from TRBV9 and TRBJ1-2; D not resolved. The CDR3 covers 14 residues. V gave up 0 bases and J gave up 2 bases, with 8 bases separating them. Germline CDR1 reads SGDLS; CDR2 reads YYNGEE. The CDR3 here is CASSVAGKNYGYTF. The CDR3 coding sequence is TGTGCCAGCAGCGTAGCGGGCAAGAACTATGGCTACACCTTC.

This clonotype was seen at least ten times. The chain links TRBV15 to TRBJ2-5, with D hard to call. The germline V gene encodes CDR1 LNHNV and CDR2 YYDKDF (reference sequence). The ends were cut back, 2 bases at V and 1 base at J, with 5 bases in the middle. This CDR3 has 13 amino acids. For the CDR3, the DNA is TGTGCCACCAGCAGACACCTCCAAGAGACCCAGTACTTC. Translation gives CATSRHLQETQYF. Supplemented by reference TRBV15 and TRBJ2-5, the full variable domain reads DAMVIQNPRYQVTQFGKPVTLSCSQTLNHNVMYWYQQKSSQAPKLLFHYYDKDFNNEADTPDNFQSRRPNTSFCFLDIRSPGLGDTAMYLCATSRHLQETQYFGPGTRLLVL.

The sample holds many counts of this clonotype. The gene calls are TRBV28 and TRBJ1-2; 11 bases are shared with TRBD1. V shed 6 bases and J 5 bases; nucleotides not matched to a gene: 2. Germline V CDR1 and CDR2: MDHEN, SYDVKM. The CDR3 loop spans 13 amino acids. The CDR3 spells CASSRDRGYGYTF. CDR3 nucleotides: TGTGCCAGCAGCCGGGACAGGGGGTATGGCTACACCTTC.

V usage is TRBV10-3 and J usage is TRBJ2-5, with no clear D. Germline CDR1 reads ENHRY; CDR2 reads SYGVKD. Trimming removed 10 bases at V and 1 base at J, with 16 bases between. The CDR3 runs 14 residues. The CDR3 region has the DNA TGTGCCAGCCGCCCCTCCGGTGGCCAAGAGACCCAGTACTTC. The encoded protein is CASRPSGGQETQYF.

This clonotype was observed many times. The V gene is TRBV20-1, the J gene TRBJ1-2; 7 bases are shared with TRBD1. The germline V gene has CDR1 DFQATT and CDR2 SNEGSKA (reference sequence). The junction had 5 bases not matched to a gene; V was cut back by 6 bases and J by 1 base. The CDR3 has 13 residues. CDR3 residues: CSAMTGINYGYTF. As DNA, the CDR3 is TGCAGTGCGATGACAGGGATTAACTATGGCTACACCTTC.

The CDR3: CATSGMRDTEAFF. The CDR3 DNA reads as TGTGCCACCAGTGGCATGCGGGACACTGAAGCTTTCTTT. This chain links TRBV24-1 with TRBJ1-1; D is ambiguous. Germline loops: CDR1 KGHDR, CDR2 SFDVKD. V dropped 5 bases and J dropped 3 bases, with 9 bases sitting between them. The CDR3 runs 13 residues.

This clonotype was recorded many times. J is TRBJ1-1 and V is TRBV6-1; TRBD1 matches at 7 bases. Germline CDR1 MNHNS, CDR2 SASEGT. V lost 7 bases to trimming and J lost 5 bases; unmatched junction nucleotides: 13. This CDR3 contains 15 residues. The CDR3 DNA reads TGTGCCAGCACTGCTCAGGGACAGAAGGGGACTGAAGCTTTCTTT. Translation: CASTAQGQKGTEAFF.

This sequence joins TRBV7-8 and TRBJ2-7; TRBD2 aligns across 12 bases. The CDR3 is 17 residues long. Per germline, CDR1 SGHVS and CDR2 FQNEAQ. V lost 6 bases to trimming and J lost 0 bases; unmatched junction nucleotides: 9. CDR3 bases: TGTGCCAGCAGAAGGGGCCTAGCGGGGGGGAGCTCCTACGAGCAGTACTTC. It specifies CASRRGLAGGSSYEQYF.

This clonotype was observed many times. The J gene is TRBJ2-5, the V gene TRBV6-1; either TRBD1 or TRBD2 may fit D (5 bases each). Germline V gives CDR1 MNHNS, CDR2 SASEGT. The V end lost 3 bases, the J end lost 2 bases, and 7 bases lay between the germline ends. The length of the CDR3 is 13 residues. The CDR3 sequence: CASSERGQETQYF. CDR3 in DNA: TGTGCCAGCAGTGAGAGGGGACAAGAGACCCAGTACTTC.

In this sample, this clonotype turned up many times. The rearrangement uses TRBV19 and TRBJ1-1; D is ambiguous. CDR1 is LNHDA and CDR2 is SQIVND in the germline V gene (reference sequence). The V end was cut by 6 bases, the J end by 1 base, with 9 bases between. The CDR3 is made up of 13 amino acids. Written as DNA, the CDR3 is TGTGCCAGTAGCTGGAATACGAACACTGAAGCTTTCTTT. Protein sequence: CASSWNTNTEAFF.

The gene calls are TRBV4-1 and TRBJ1-1; 8 bases align to TRBD1. This CDR3 contains 15 residues. J lost 2 bases, V lost 4 bases, and 6 bases had no gene match. CDR1 and CDR2 (germline): MGHRA, YSYEKL. CDR3 bases: TGCGCCAGCAGCCGCGGACAGGGTTTTAACACTGAAGCTTTCTTT. As protein: CASSRGQGFNTEAFF.

This clonotype turned up a few times. A much more abundant neighbour one base away suggests this may be a read error. The rearrangement joins TRBV3-1 to TRBJ2-7, with D possibly TRBD1 on 6 matching bases. Germline V lookup: CDR1 LGHDT, CDR2 YNNKEL (reference sequence). V lost 4 bases, J lost 6 bases, and 10 bases lay in between. The CDR3 runs to 12 residues. The CDR3 region has the DNA TGTGCCAGCAGCCCGACAGGTGCCGAGCAGTACTTC. Translating it yields CASSPTGAEQYF.

The V gene is TRBV7-9, the J gene TRBJ2-5, with D possibly being TRBD2 (6 bases). The CDR3 runs 14 residues. The V end was cut by 0 bases, the J end by 2 bases, with 7 bases between. CDR1 is SEHNR and CDR2 is FQNEAQ in the germline V gene (reference sequence). The CDR3 protein is CASSLAGTQETQYF. The CDR3 region has the DNA TGTGCCAGCAGCTTAGCGGGGACTCAAGAGACCCAGTACTTC.

The chain has TRBV5-1 and TRBJ1-2; 8 nucleotides line up with TRBD1. CDR1 is SGHRS and CDR2 is YFSETQ in the germline V gene. The CDR3 is made up of 16 amino acids. With 2 bases clipped from V and 5 bases from J, the junction kept 11 bases outside the gene matches. The CDR3 bases are TGCGCCAGCAGCTTAAGACAGGACAGGGCCCCTTATGGCTACACCTTC. Amino acid sequence: CASSLRQDRAPYGYTF.

Details on this clonotype: A much larger clone differs by one base, so this may be a read error. This rearrangement joins TRBV12-3 or TRBV12-4 to TRBJ2-2; D is possibly TRBD2 (6 bases). This CDR3 spans 15 amino acids. CDR3 sequence: CASRTGPVRGGELLF. CDR3 DNA sequence: TGTGCCAGCAGGACCGGGCCCGTCCGAGGCGGGGAGCTGTTGTTT.

This clonotype was found many times. The genes are TRBV12-3 or TRBV12-4 and TRBJ2-6; the D gene is possibly TRBD1 (5 bases). CDR3 length: 15 residues. Trimming removed 6 bases from V and 1 base from J, with 10 bases in between. The CDR3 is CASRPDRSGANVLTF. CDR3 nucleotide sequence: TGTGCCAGCAGACCTGACAGATCTGGGGCCAACGTCCTGACTTTC.

The table lists this clonotype with many counts. This chain connects TRBV6-1 to TRBJ1-1; 7 nucleotides agree with TRBD1. J gave up 5 bases and V 4 bases, and 7 bases lay outside the gene matches. The germline CDR1 and CDR2 sequences are MNHNS and SASEGT. There are 14 residues in the CDR3. The DNA of the CDR3 is TGTGCCAGCAGTGTTACAGGGGAGGGGACTGAAGCTTTCTTT. Its translation: CASSVTGEGTEAFF.

This clonotype was counted at least ten times. This CDR3 is CASSGLERSTEAFF. CDR3 DNA sequence: TGTGCCAGCAGCGGCCTCGAGCGGAGCACTGAAGCTTTCTTT. This chain links TRBV6-1 with TRBJ1-1; D is unclear. Trimming took off 6 bases at V and 4 bases at J, with 15 bases between the two ends. Germline CDR1 is MNHNS and CDR2 is SASEGT. The CDR3 extends over 14 amino acids.

This clonotype was recorded at least ten times. V usage is TRBV14 and J usage is TRBJ2-4; D is perhaps TRBD1 or TRBD2 (5 bases each). The germline V gene encodes CDR1 SGHDN and CDR2 FVKESK. This CDR3 is built from 13 residues. Trimming removed 1 base at V and 8 bases at J, with 9 bases between. The CDR3 coding sequence is TGTGCCAGCAGCCAAGGAGGGGTTTACATTCAGTACTTC. Translation gives CASSQGGVYIQYF.

This clonotype turned up a few times. This rearrangement joins TRBV12-3 or TRBV12-4 to TRBJ1-6; 7 positions match TRBD1. The CDR3 is 14 amino acids. Trimming cost V 5 bases and J 10 bases; bases outside gene matches: 8. The CDR3 here is CASSQTGMYSPLHF. The CDR3 DNA follows: TGTGCCAGCAGTCAGACAGGGATGTACTCACCCCTCCACTTT.

The gene calls are TRBV5-1 and TRBJ1-5; TRBD1 agrees at 9 bases. Losses at the gene ends were 2 bases for V and 0 bases for J; bases not matched to a gene: 6. Germline loops: CDR1 SGHRS, CDR2 YFSETQ. This CDR3 comprises 17 residues. CDR3 sequence reads: CASSLGDRANSNQPQHF. As DNA, the CDR3 is TGCGCCAGCAGCTTAGGGGACAGGGCGAATAGCAATCAGCCCCAGCATTTT.

With regard to this clonotype: This may stem from a read error, because a much larger clone lies one nucleotide away. The chain joins TRBV11-2 to TRBJ2-7, with D possibly TRBD2 on 5 matching bases. CDR1 and CDR2 (germline): SGHAT, FQNNGV. V gave up 3 bases and J gave up 5 bases, with 14 bases separating them. The CDR3 contains 14 residues. The CDR3 protein is CASSFSGFANEQYF. The CDR3 DNA reads TGTGCCAGCAGCTTCTCGGGGTTTGCCAACGAGCAGTACTTC.